Below are 18 T cell receptor beta chains sequenced from a single sample in a study of blood T cell repertoires in COVID-19. The repertoire was sequenced with immunoSEQ multiplex PCR; TCRdb's copy has only in-frame clones and lacks some. Among a few hundred thousand clones listed, approximately 85% were seen once. The sample was peripheral blood. These receptors were taken from a woman in her 70s with COVID-19, enrolled during active disease.

V and J are TRBV24-1 and TRBJ2-5, with 11 positions matching TRBD1. The V gene end was trimmed by 0 bases and the J gene end by 4 bases; junction bases not matched to a gene: 9. Germline loops: CDR1 KGHDR, CDR2 SFDVKD. CDR3 length equals 18 residues. The DNA for the CDR3 is TGTGCCACCAGTGATTTGCAACCCTCCGGGACAGGGGGAGAGACCCAGTACTTC. It yields the protein CATSDLQPSGTGGETQYF.

The chain recombines TRBV18 with TRBJ2-2; D is undetermined. The CDR3 spans 13 residues. Trimming stripped 3 bases from V and 1 base from J, with 3 bases between. The germline V gene has CDR1 KGHSH and CDR2 LQKENI. CDR3 coding DNA: TGTGCCAGCTCACCTCTGAACACCGGGGAGCTGTTTTTT. It specifies CASSPLNTGELFF.

V and J are TRBV7-2 and TRBJ2-1; TRBD1 might be the D (5 bases). The CDR3 runs 13 residues. The germline V gene encodes CDR1 SGHTA and CDR2 FQGNSA. Trimming removed 8 bases from V and 2 bases from J, with 10 bases in between. CDR3 sequence reads: CASGDSAYNEQFF. CDR3 DNA: TGTGCCAGCGGAGACAGTGCCTACAATGAGCAGTTCTTC.

The gene calls are TRBV6-2 or TRBV6-3 and TRBJ2-3, with a weak D call TRBD2 (7 bases). With 0 bases removed from V and 0 bases from J, the gap between germline ends came to 19 bases. The CDR3 has 19 amino acids. CDR1 is MNHEY, CDR2 SVGEGT, per germline. The DNA of the CDR3 is TGTGCCAGCAGTTACTCTGGGCGGGGGCGCACATCTAGCACAGATACGCAGTATTTT. It yields the protein CASSYSGRGRTSSTDTQYF.

The V call is TRBV6-2 or TRBV6-3, the J call TRBJ2-1; the match to TRBD2 covers 11 bases. CDR3 size: 16 residues. Germline V gene data show CDR1 as MNHEY and CDR2 as SVGEGT. V lost 2 bases and J lost 4; bases outside the gene matches: 4. The CDR3 spells CASSYGRLAGYNEQFF. CDR3 DNA: TGTGCCAGCAGTTACGGACGACTAGCGGGGTACAATGAGCAGTTCTTC.

V usage is TRBV5-5 and J usage is TRBJ1-2; possible D gene TRBD1, 5 bases. The germline gives CDR1 SGHKS, CDR2 YYEKEE (reference sequence). Trimming took off 10 bases at V and 2 bases at J, with 21 bases between the two ends. CDR3 length: 15 residues. In nucleotides, the CDR3 is TGTGCCGTGGGGCAGGAAAACTATTCGAACTATGGCTACACCTTC. It yields the protein CAVGQENYSNYGYTF.

V gene TRBV27 combines with J gene TRBJ1-1; weak D call: TRBD1 (6 bases). The V gene lost 7 bases and the J gene lost 0 bases, with 18 bases spanning the gap. CDR3 length: 16 residues. The germline CDR1 and CDR2 sequences are MNHEY and SMNVEV (reference sequence). CDR3 sequence: CASNLIADRLNTEAFF. The CDR3 coding sequence is TGTGCCAGCAACCTAATCGCCGACAGGCTGAACACTGAAGCTTTCTTT.

A note on this clone: Other DNA sequences within the sample encode an identical CDR3. This chain connects TRBV18 to TRBJ2-3; TRBD2 is a possible D gene (6 bases). The CDR3 runs to 13 residues. The V gene lost 3 bases and the J gene lost 3 bases, with 7 bases spanning the gap. Germline loops: CDR1 KGHSH, CDR2 LQKENI. CDR3 residues: CASSPSGTDTQYF. The CDR3, as DNA: TGTGCCAGCTCACCTAGCGGTACAGATACGCAGTATTTT.

This chain uses TRBV20-1 with TRBJ1-2, with TRBD1 as a possible D gene (5 bases). The CDR3 sequence is 11 residues long. The germline CDR1 and CDR2 sequences are DFQATT and SNEGSKA (reference sequence). Trimming removed 6 bases at V and 5 bases at J, with 10 bases between. The CDR3 is CSAPDIYGYTF. The CDR3 DNA reads TGCAGTGCCCCGGACATTTATGGCTACACCTTC.

This chain uses TRBV7-6 with TRBJ2-5; weak D call: TRBD2 (5 bases). Germline values: CDR1 SGHVS, CDR2 FNYEAQ. V was cut by 1 base and J by 0 bases, with 18 bases left in between. The CDR3 has 18 amino acids. The CDR3, as DNA: TGTGCCAGCAGCTTAGGGCCGGATAGGTGGAGGAACCAAGAGACCCAGTACTTC. It is translated as CASSLGPDRWRNQETQYF.

V usage is TRBV15 and J usage is TRBJ1-4; 7 bases line up with TRBD1. The CDR3 spans 13 residues. Looked up from germline, CDR1 is LNHNV and CDR2 is YYDKDF (reference sequence). V lost 8 bases, J lost 2 bases, and 2 bases stayed unmatched. CDR3 in amino acids: CATQGDTNEKLFF. The DNA of the CDR3 is TGTGCCACCCAGGGGGATACTAATGAAAAACTGTTTTTT.

The chain combines TRBV7-2 with TRBJ1-1; D is ambiguous. V lost 1 base, J lost 4 bases, and 4 bases lay in between. The CDR3 is 12 amino acids. In germline, CDR1 is SGHTA, CDR2 FQGNSA. The CDR3 spells CASSLDRTEAFF. The CDR3 nucleotides read TGTGCCAGCAGCTTAGATCGCACTGAAGCTTTCTTT.

A single count supports this clone. The chain is built from TRBV6-2 or TRBV6-3 and TRBJ2-7; the match to TRBD2 covers 12 bases. V shed 6 bases and J 2 bases; nucleotides not matched to a gene: 5. The CDR3 length is 15 residues. Germline loops: CDR1 MNHEY, CDR2 SVGEGT. In nucleotides, the CDR3 is TGTGCCAGCAGCCTACTAGCGGGAGGCGCCTACGAGCAGTACTTC. It encodes CASSLLAGGAYEQYF.

The chain is built from TRBV11-2 and TRBJ1-1; 7 positions agree with TRBD1. From germline, CDR1 is SGHAT and CDR2 FQNNGV. The CDR3 is 14 residues long. The junction had 9 bases not matched to a gene; V was cut back by 5 bases and J by 6 bases. CDR3 sequence: CASSPQGGFAEAFF. The CDR3 region has the DNA TGTGCCAGCAGCCCGCAGGGGGGATTCGCTGAAGCTTTCTTT.

The CDR3 coding sequence is TGTGCCAGCAGGCAGGGTGTACACGAGCAGTACTTC. It codes for CASRQGVHEQYF. J is TRBJ2-7 and V is TRBV12-3 or TRBV12-4; perhaps TRBD1 as D (5 bases). The CDR3 is 12 residues long. The germline V and J ends were trimmed by 6 bases and 5 bases, with 11 bases remaining between them.

DNA of the CDR3: TGTGCCAGCAGCTTAAGCGCTAGCGGGGGGTTTGAGACCCAGTACTTC. Its protein is CASSLSASGGFETQYF. This chain uses TRBV11-2 with TRBJ2-5, with 11 nucleotides matching TRBD2. CDR3 size: 16 residues. Trimming took 2 bases from V and 5 from J; bases not matched to a gene: 7. The germline CDR1 and CDR2 sequences are SGHAT and FQNNGV.

This chain links TRBV19 with TRBJ1-2; TRBD1 matches at 10 bases. The CDR3 is made up of 15 amino acids. Germline V gives CDR1 LNHDA, CDR2 SQIVND (reference sequence). V lost 10 bases, J lost 0 bases, and 8 bases stayed unmatched. DNA of the CDR3: TGTGCCACCTGGGGACAGGGGACATCTAACTATGGCTACACCTTC. Translating it yields CATWGQGTSNYGYTF.

The count of this clone is one. The gene calls are TRBV9 and TRBJ2-5, with TRBD1 identical over 7 bases. Germline CDR1 is SGDLS and CDR2 is YYNGEE. CDR3 size: 13 residues. The V segment lost 4 bases and the J segment 5 bases; nucleotides outside the gene matches: 5. CDR3 residues: CASSPRGMETQYF. Written as DNA, the CDR3 is TGTGCCAGCAGCCCCAGGGGGATGGAGACCCAGTACTTC.